This T cell receptor beta chain came from a study of cytomegalovirus exposure and HLA in healthy donors. The ends lost 4 bases at V and 2 bases at J; junction bases unmatched: 11. CDR1 is SGHRS and CDR2 is YFSETQ in the germline V gene. The CDR3 loop spans 16 amino acids. PCR amplification relied on 60 Vbeta primers (plus 13 Jbeta primers). Some clones are missing from TCRdb's copy, which holds only in-frame ones; the method was immunoSEQ multiplex PCR. The table has roughly 99,000 clones, over 70% seen once. This clone showed up just once. The receptor's source is a man aged 30 to 39 in good health and CMV-seronegative. The specimen sequenced was PBMCs. This rearrangement joins TRBV5-1 to TRBJ2-5; 7 bases agree with TRBD1. CDR3 in amino acids: CASSPQSGGWQETQYF. CDR3 bases: TGCGCCAGCAGCCCTCAGTCAGGGGGTTGGCAAGAGACCCAGTACTTC.